Listed here is a single T cell receptor beta chain. What it binds is unknown. Libraries were prepared by immunoSEQ multiplex PCR; TCRdb keeps only in-frame clonotypes and omits some of them. The profile shows approximately 2.4 million clones, approximately 95% of them singletons. These data are taken from a study of shared clonotypes between healthy human individuals. Notes on the study in general: Memory subsets had estimated richness that was generally smaller than that of naive subsets. Tissue TCR repertoires likely differ from these blood-only repertoires.

Within Nashville, Tennessee resided all donors, each a Caucasian adult. The source is a man between 18 and 29 years old in good health. Material for sequencing was naive CD4+ T cells sorted from blood. The subset denotes: CD45RA+ positively selected.

The CDR3 sequence: CASSQTGAQGYTF. The CDR3 DNA sequence: TGTGCCAGCAGCCAAACAGGGGCCCAGGGCTACACCTTC. This chain joins TRBV7-9 and TRBJ1-2, with 7 bases matching TRBD1. Germline-derived CDR1 and CDR2 are SEHNR and FQNEAQ (reference sequence). V was pared by 5 bases and J by 8 bases, with 8 bases of the junction left unmatched. There are 13 residues in the CDR3.